This entry concerns a single T cell receptor beta chain. Its antigen is still unknown. This specimen comes from a study of cytomegalovirus exposure and HLA in healthy donors. Findings and caveats of the study: Upon later analysis, TCR association rates were observed to vary by HLA locus, being highest for DRB1 and lowest for HLA-C. CMV serostatus was the only immune exposure information that was available. Despite most TCR sequences being rare, some public TCRs occurred in many donors. A later analysis linked a missense variant in DCLRE1C to the trimming of TCR beta V and J genes.

The CDR3 is 15 amino acids. Germline V gives CDR1 SGHRS, CDR2 YFSETQ. Losses at the gene ends were 0 bases for V and 4 bases for J; bases not matched to a gene: 2. PCR amplification relied on 60 Vbeta primers (plus 13 Jbeta primers). Libraries were prepared by immunoSEQ multiplex PCR; TCRdb keeps only in-frame clonotypes and omits some of them. The table lists some 150,000 clones, approximately 77% of them singletons, with more than 3.5% in the top ten. The sequence was collected from a young man in good health and CMV-seropositive. Sequenced: PBMCs. The V and J genes are TRBV5-1 and TRBJ2-4, with 9 bases that match TRBD2. The CDR3 nucleotides read TGCGCCAGCAGCTTGGGCGGGAGGGAAAAAAACATTCAGTACTTC. Translating gives CASSLGGREKNIQYF. Drawing the rest from reference TRBV5-1 and TRBJ2-4, the complete variable domain is KAGVTQTPRYLIKTRGQQVTLSCSPISGHRSVSWYQQTPGQGLQFLFEYFSETQRNKGNFPGRFSGRQFSNSRSEMNVSTLELGDSALYLCASSLGGREKNIQYFGAGTRLSVL.